Listed below are T cell receptor beta chains from one sample, sequenced in a study of blood T cell repertoires in COVID-19. Data came from immunoSEQ multiplex PCR; TCRdb stores just in-frame clones and leaves some out. The sample comprises under 150,000 clones, around 84% of which are singletons, and about 5% rests with the top ten. Material for sequencing was peripheral blood. The receptors stem from a woman in her fifties or sixties with acute or convalescent COVID-19. The CDR3 runs from the conserved cysteine through the conserved F or W. Fields, in order: V gene, clone size, CDR3 length, J gene, CDR3 protein. Clone sizes are given selectively: once, few, many, or a class where the clone is expanded.

TRBV27,-,14,TRBJ1-1,CASLLRRDSNEAFF
TRBV12-3/TRBV12-4,-,12,TRBJ1-2,CASNTGDYGYTF
TRBV7-9,once,13,TRBJ1-1,CASSLRGDTEAFF
TRBV7-2,few,14,TRBJ1-1,CASSLGPGNTEAFF
TRBV6-5,-,13,TRBJ2-2,CATQTALIGELFF
TRBV18,few,15,TRBJ1-3,CASSPGTVRGNTIYF
TRBV6-5,-,15,TRBJ1-3,CASSYEPFSGNTIYF
TRBV15,-,14,TRBJ2-7,CATSRDPASDEQYF
TRBV28,-,13,TRBJ2-3,CASRLAATDTQYF
TRBV19,once,18,TRBJ2-2,CASSSKPGLSTKTGELFF
TRBV27,-,14,TRBJ1-2,CATADAGTDYGYTF
TRBV7-2,-,15,TRBJ1-2,CASSSMTGLNYGYTF
TRBV27,-,16,TRBJ1-2,CASSLGKGTGIYGYTF
TRBV9,-,15,TRBJ1-2,CASSVSFALPSGYTF
TRBV5-1,-,15,TRBJ2-2,CASSLEGQLAGELFF
TRBV18,few,15,TRBJ1-2,CASSETDRGFRGYTF
TRBV27,-,13,TRBJ2-2,CASSFAGSGELFF
TRBV4-1,once,17,TRBJ2-3,CASSHGLAGGPEDTQYF
TRBV6-2/TRBV6-3,-,17,TRBJ1-1,CASSYDFWTGMNTEAFF
TRBV28,few,18,TRBJ1-3,CASSSNNRGGFSGNTIYF
TRBV4-3,-,20,TRBJ1-2,CASSQDYTRGGAPSPYGYTF
TRBV30,-,13,TRBJ1-2,CACNRGSNYGYTF
TRBV19,-,18,TRBJ1-1,CASSTHSITGYGGTEAFF
TRBV29-1,-,14,TRBJ2-2,CSADRDSATGELFF
TRBV14,-,14,TRBJ1-2,CASSRDRVLYGYTF
TRBV5-8,-,15,TRBJ1-5,CASSPRAQGGQPQHF
TRBV28,-,14,TRBJ1-2,CASSTSGTLDGYTF
TRBV5-1,-,11,TRBJ1-2,CASSHPGGGTF
TRBV20-1,-,10,TRBJ1-2,CSALERTGAF
TRBV5-1,-,16,TRBJ2-3,CASSLAWTGIGDTQYF
TRBV5-1,-,12,TRBJ2-3,CASSLDRDTQYF
TRBV19,-,13,TRBJ1-2,CASKERNEDGYTF
TRBV6-2/TRBV6-3,-,17,TRBJ2-4,CASSSSTSGIRQNIQYF
TRBV10-1,-,13,TRBJ1-6,CASSERSGSPLHF
TRBV19,-,15,TRBJ2-7,CASSIADRNSYEQYF
TRBV2,-,12,TRBJ1-2,CASTREWSGYTF
TRBV28,-,14,TRBJ1-1,CASRPPAGHTEAFF
TRBV5-5,once,13,TRBJ1-1,CASNTRENTEAFF
TRBV9,-,13,TRBJ1-2,CASSGGRGYGYTF
TRBV24-1,-,17,TRBJ2-2,CATSDLGTGERAGELFF